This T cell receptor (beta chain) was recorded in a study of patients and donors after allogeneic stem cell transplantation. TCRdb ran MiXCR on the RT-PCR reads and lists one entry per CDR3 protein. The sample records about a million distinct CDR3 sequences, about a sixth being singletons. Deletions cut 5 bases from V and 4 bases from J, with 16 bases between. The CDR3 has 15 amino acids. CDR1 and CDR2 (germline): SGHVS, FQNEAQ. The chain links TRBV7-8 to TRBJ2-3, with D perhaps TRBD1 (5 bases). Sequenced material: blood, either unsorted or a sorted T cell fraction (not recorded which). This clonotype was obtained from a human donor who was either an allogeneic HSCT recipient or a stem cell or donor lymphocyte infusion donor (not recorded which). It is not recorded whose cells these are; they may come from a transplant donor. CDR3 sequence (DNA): TGTGCCAGCAGCCACCCCAGACAGCGCGCAGATACGCAGTATTTT. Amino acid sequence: CASSHPRQRADTQYF. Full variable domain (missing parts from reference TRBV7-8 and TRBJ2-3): GAGVSQSPRYKVAKRGQDVALRCDPISGHVSLFWYQQALGQGPEFLTYFQNEAQLDKSGLPSDRFFAERPEGSVSTLKIQRTQQEDSAVYLCASSHPRQRADTQYFGPGTRLTVL.